Listed here are 22 T cell receptor beta chains from one sample, sequenced in a study of cytomegalovirus exposure and HLA in healthy donors (dated by TCRdb to the late 2010s). The library was built by means of the immunoSEQ multiplex PCR assay. For the multiplex PCR, a mixture combining 60 forward primers for TCR Vbeta segments and 13 reverse primers for TCR Jbeta segments was used. Entries here come from immuneACCESS through TCRdb and include only in-frame sequences with V and J called. Some clones fail to appear in such tables; in the studies checked, an unresolved V gene covers under half of the shortfall, and the cause of the remainder is unknown. Within this sample are over 100,000 clones, with 74% of them counted one time only. 6% to 8% of the sample is taken by the ten largest. Material for sequencing was PBMCs. The receptors shown here come from a man aged 35-49 years in good health and CMV-seropositive.

This chain connects TRBV7-2 to TRBJ2-6, with unresolved D. In germline, CDR1 is SGHTA, CDR2 FQGNSA. Trimming stripped 1 base from V and 0 bases from J, with 13 bases between. The CDR3 is 18 amino acids. The CDR3 region has the DNA TGTGCCAGCAGCTTAGTAACAGTTGCCCTCTCTGGGGCCAACGTCCTGACTTTC. This encodes CASSLVTVALSGANVLTF.

The count of this clone is one. This sequence joins TRBV5-1 and TRBJ2-7; 14 bases agree with TRBD2. This CDR3 is 17 amino acids long. After removal of 4 bases from V and 3 bases from J, the junction contained 9 bases not matched to a gene. Per germline, CDR1 SGHRS and CDR2 YFSETQ. The CDR3 loop is CASSLRLAGGLVYEQYF. The CDR3 DNA sequence: TGCGCCAGCAGCCTAAGACTAGCGGGGGGGCTGGTCTACGAGCAGTACTTC.

The chain employs TRBV4-1 and TRBJ2-7; tentative D call: TRBD2 (5 bases). CDR1 MGHRA and CDR2 YSYEKL come from the germline V gene. V shed 5 bases and J shed 1 base, with 15 bases lying between them. The CDR3 is 15 residues long. CDR3 sequence: CASSTGVGSSYEQYF. The CDR3 DNA reads TGCGCCAGCAGCACCGGGGTCGGATCTTCCTACGAGCAGTACTTC.

CDR3 bases: TGTGCCAGCAGATACAGGGAAGGGAACACTGAAGCTTTCTTT. It specifies CASRYREGNTEAFF. V usage is TRBV2 and J usage is TRBJ1-1; TRBD1 is a possible D gene (6 bases). In germline, CDR1 is SNHLY, CDR2 FYNNEI. The CDR3 consists of 14 residues. V was pared by 6 bases and J by 1 base, with 12 bases between.

The V gene is TRBV7-6, the J gene TRBJ2-3; TRBD1 matches at 8 bases. V lost 4 bases, J lost 0 bases, and 0 bases stayed unmatched. The germline V gene encodes CDR1 SGHVS and CDR2 FNYEAQ. The CDR3 extends over 14 amino acids. The CDR3 sequence is CASSWDRSTDTQYF. The CDR3 bases are TGTGCCAGCAGCTGGGACAGGAGCACAGATACGCAGTATTTT.

The rearrangement links TRBV6-1 to TRBJ1-4; no reliable D call. Germline CDR1 MNHNS, CDR2 SASEGT. The CDR3 runs 14 residues. The ends were cut back, 7 bases at V and 5 bases at J, with 14 bases in the middle. The CDR3 loop is CASNNLRGNEKLFF. As DNA, the CDR3 is TGTGCCAGCAACAACCTTCGAGGGAATGAAAAACTGTTTTTT.

The chain has TRBV10-2 and TRBJ2-1; 9 bases line up with TRBD2. The length of the CDR3 is 15 residues. Germline CDR1 and CDR2: WSHSY and SAAADI. Unmatched junction bases numbered 6, after V lost 6 bases and J lost 3 bases. CDR3 residues: CASREVAGDYNEQFF. DNA of the CDR3: TGCGCCAGCAGAGAAGTAGCGGGAGACTACAATGAGCAGTTCTTC.

This chain connects TRBV4-1 to TRBJ2-3, with 8 bases lining up with TRBD1. V lost 0 bases to trimming and J lost 7 bases; unmatched junction nucleotides: 15. In germline, CDR1 is MGHRA, CDR2 YSYEKL. The CDR3 spans 18 residues. CDR3 coding DNA: TGCGCCAGCAGCCAAGATAGGGGAGCGCAGGGGGCTTGGAATACGCAGTATTTT. Its translation is CASSQDRGAQGAWNTQYF.

This clone was seen a single time. The gene calls are TRBV19 and TRBJ2-7; 7 bases are shared with TRBD2. The CDR3 is made up of 15 amino acids. Germline-derived CDR1 and CDR2 are LNHDA and SQIVND (reference sequence). With V trimmed by 7 bases and J by 6 bases, 15 bases remained unmatched. In DNA, the CDR3 is TGTGCCAGTAATAGTCGAAAGGGAGGGATTGTCGAGCAGTACTTC. It is translated as CASNSRKGGIVEQYF.

CDR3 residues: CASSDNTGGADTGELFF. CDR3 bases: TGTGCCAGCAGCGACAATACAGGGGGCGCCGACACCGGGGAGCTGTTTTTT. This sequence joins TRBV7-9 and TRBJ2-2; 9 bases agree with TRBD1. The germline V gene encodes CDR1 SEHNR and CDR2 FQNEAQ (reference sequence). CDR3 length: 17 amino acids. The V segment lost 5 bases and the J segment 3 bases; nucleotides outside the gene matches: 10.

This chain uses TRBV4-1 with TRBJ1-5; D ambiguous. The V end lost 0 bases, the J end lost 7 bases, and 10 bases lay between the germline ends. CDR1 is MGHRA and CDR2 is YSYEKL in the germline V gene. This CDR3 is built from 14 residues. This CDR3 is CASSQDGEGQPQHF. The CDR3 nucleotides read TGCGCCAGCAGCCAAGATGGGGAGGGCCAGCCCCAGCATTTT.

The chain uses TRBV28 and TRBJ2-1, with TRBD1 matching 12 bases. Per germline, CDR1 MDHEN and CDR2 SYDVKM. The CDR3 has 19 amino acids. Trimming at V came to 3 bases and at J to 4 bases, leaving 13 bases not matched to a gene. CDR3 amino acids: CASSFKPSGTGGRYNEQFF. The CDR3 DNA sequence: TGTGCCAGCAGTTTCAAACCTTCCGGGACAGGGGGCCGGTACAATGAGCAGTTCTTC.

The V gene is TRBV4-2, the J gene TRBJ1-4; 8 bases map to TRBD1. With V trimmed by 0 bases and J by 8 bases, 8 bases remained unmatched. The CDR3 is made up of 16 amino acids. CDR1 LGHNA and CDR2 YNFKEQ come from the germline V gene. The CDR3 loop is CASSQEWNRGNEKLFF. The CDR3 bases are TGTGCCAGCAGCCAAGAATGGAACAGGGGGAACGAAAAACTGTTTTTT.

V and J are TRBV7-9 and TRBJ2-7, with a possible D match to TRBD1 (5 bases). There are 15 residues in the CDR3. Germline CDR1 and CDR2: SEHNR and FQNEAQ (reference sequence). Between the trimmed V and J ends, which lost 1 base and 6 bases, there was a span of 16 bases. CDR3 sequence reads: CASSLVSQGASEQYF. CDR3 sequence (DNA): TGTGCCAGCAGCTTAGTTTCGCAGGGTGCCTCCGAGCAGTACTTC.

The J gene is TRBJ1-4, the V gene TRBV28; D is uncertain. The CDR3 is 12 amino acids. Trimming removed 8 bases at V and 5 bases at J, with 9 bases between. The germline V gene encodes CDR1 MDHEN and CDR2 SYDVKM. The CDR3 sequence is CASGLLNEKLFF. The CDR3 DNA is TGTGCCAGCGGACTCCTGAATGAAAAACTGTTTTTT.

The table lists this clone with a few counts. The rearrangement uses TRBV5-1 and TRBJ2-2, with 8 bases matching TRBD2. V shed 4 bases, J shed 4 bases, and the junction held 6 bases outside the gene matches. The CDR3 is made up of 15 amino acids. Germline loops: CDR1 SGHRS, CDR2 YFSETQ. CDR3 coding DNA: TGCGCCAGCAGCGGACCGGGGGGGGGCACCGGGGAGCTGTTTTTT. Its protein product is CASSGPGGGTGELFF.

The chain couples TRBV19 to TRBJ2-2; TRBD2 is a possible D gene (5 bases). Trimming removed 5 bases at V and 3 bases at J, with 13 bases between. The CDR3 is made up of 15 amino acids. CDR1 is LNHDA and CDR2 is SQIVND in the germline V gene (reference sequence). The CDR3 protein is CASSFSRVDTGELFF. CDR3 coding DNA: TGTGCCAGTAGTTTTTCGAGGGTGGACACCGGGGAGCTGTTTTTT.

There are a few counts of this clone. The chain couples TRBV28 to TRBJ2-7, with TRBD1 matching 7 bases. CDR3 size: 16 residues. The trim removed 6 bases at V and 6 bases at J, leaving 17 bases unmatched. Germline CDR1 reads MDHEN; CDR2 reads SYDVKM. In DNA form, the CDR3 reads TGTGCCAGCAGGATCGATACAGGGGCGCAGAGTGGCGAGCAGTACTTC. Translating it yields CASRIDTGAQSGEQYF.

V gene TRBV14 combines with J gene TRBJ1-1, with TRBD1 matching over 9 bases. V lost 5 bases to trimming and J lost 0 bases; unmatched junction nucleotides: 4. Looked up from germline, CDR1 is SGHDN and CDR2 is FVKESK. CDR3 size: 15 residues. CDR3 in amino acids: CASSYGTGMNTEAFF. The CDR3 DNA reads TGTGCCAGCAGCTACGGGACAGGGATGAACACTGAAGCTTTCTTT.

The chain carries TRBV19 and TRBJ2-1; no firm D call. The CDR3 extends over 14 amino acids. Trimming left V 3 bases short and J 5 bases short, with 11 bases between. CDR1 is LNHDA and CDR2 is SQIVND in the germline V gene (reference sequence). CDR3 region: CASSMGATHNEQFF. The DNA for the CDR3 is TGTGCCAGTAGTATGGGCGCGACGCACAATGAGCAGTTCTTC. The complete variable domain, with remaining parts taken from reference TRBV19 and TRBJ2-1, reads DGGITQSPKYLFRKEGQNVTLSCEQNLNHDAMYWYRQDPGQGLRLIYYSQIVNDFQKGDIAEGYSVSREKKESFPLTVTSAQKNPTAFYLCASSMGATHNEQFFGPGTRLTVL.

The rearrangement uses TRBV19 and TRBJ1-2; D unclear. The V gene's germline CDR1 is LNHDA and CDR2 SQIVND (reference sequence). V was pared by 3 bases and J by 6 bases, with 8 bases between. The CDR3 is made up of 12 amino acids. The chain's CDR3 is CASSMAGNGYTF. The DNA for the CDR3 is TGTGCCAGTAGTATGGCGGGGAATGGCTACACCTTC.

This clone showed up just a few times. V usage is TRBV6-5 and J usage is TRBJ1-6; 9 bases match TRBD1. Germline-derived CDR1 and CDR2 are MNHEY and SVGAGI. The CDR3 covers 14 residues. V lost 6 bases and J lost 6; bases outside the gene matches: 3. CDR3 sequence: CASSTDRGNSPLHF. The CDR3 nucleotides are TGTGCCAGCAGCACGGACAGGGGTAATTCACCCCTCCACTTT.